This T cell receptor (beta chain) was identified during a study of metastatic and nonmetastatic thyroid tumors. Trimming took off 1 base at V and 3 bases at J, with 10 bases between the two ends. The CDR3 is 15 residues long. CDR1 and CDR2 (germline): SGHVS, FQNEAQ. The table lists this clone with many counts. MiXCR reprocessed the PCR reads for TCRdb. The data show around 7,500 clones, less than 35% seen once. No patient had received any treatment before thyroid surgery. The chain is built from TRBV7-8 and TRBJ2-1; D uncertain. This TCR came from a female donor with papillary thyroid cancer or a benign thyroid nodule (not recorded which). Some clones in this sample may be carry-over from other donors' samples. Sequenced: tumor tissue. CDR3 nucleotides: TGTGCCAGCAGCTTAGATTATGGGGACTACAATGAGCAGTTCTTC. It translates to CASSLDYGDYNEQFF.